The T cell receptor (beta chain) described here comes from a study of T cell changes during pregnancy in multiple sclerosis. This table comes from immunoSEQ multiplex PCR, and its TCRdb copy is limited to in-frame clones, with some not included. This sample has 55,000 to 80,000 clones, with approximately 94% found just once. The ends lost 3 bases at V and 4 bases at J; junction bases unmatched: 1. Per germline, CDR1 SEHNR and CDR2 FQNEAQ (reference sequence). The length of the CDR3 is 13 residues. Sequenced here: peripheral blood, sampled in the third trimester of pregnancy. The receptor was derived from a female donor with multiple sclerosis, enrolled in a pregnancy study. The V and J genes are TRBV7-9 and TRBJ2-3; 7 bases align to TRBD2. CDR3 amino acids: CASSLAGADTQYF. Written as DNA, the CDR3 is TGTGCCAGCAGCTTGGCGGGAGCAGATACGCAGTATTTT.